The T cell receptor (beta chain) described here comes from a study of blood T cell repertoires in COVID-19. The germline V and J ends were trimmed by 1 base and 5 bases, with 11 bases remaining between them. Germline-derived CDR1 and CDR2 are KGHSH and LQKENI. The CDR3 sequence is 14 residues long. TCRdb's copy holds only in-frame clones and misses some; the assay was immunoSEQ multiplex PCR. The table records fewer than 500,000 clones, around 87% of them present only once. This rearrangement joins TRBV18 to TRBJ1-2; D is unresolved. This clonotype originated in a woman between 25 and 40 years old with acute COVID-19. Specimen: PBMCs or T cells enriched from blood (not recorded which). CDR3 in amino acids: CASSPLADQYGYTF. The CDR3 bases are TGTGCCAGCTCACCACTTGCAGATCAATATGGCTACACCTTC.